The source of this TCR beta chain is a study of blood T cells in healthy people across ages. For every donor, a draw yielded roughly 10 milliliters of peripheral blood. A second PCR, run for about 7 to 11 cycles, used a sample-barcoded 5' primer plus a J-beta primer mix. Tagging of each cDNA molecule was performed by a template-switch adaptor with 12 random nucleotides. Any given sample supplied a minimum of 3 million CDR3-containing paired-end reads. From the 5' RACE reads, TCRdb called clonotypes with MiXCR, one entry per CDR3 protein. The sample contains over 1.5 million distinct CDR3 sequences, less than 50% of which appear only once. Germline values: CDR1 SGHTA, CDR2 FQGNSA. The CDR3 runs to 15 residues. Trimming took off 7 bases at V and 2 bases at J, with 17 bases between the two ends.

The chain carries TRBV7-2 and TRBJ1-1; D might be TRBD1 (5 bases). This clonotype originated in a woman aged 35 to 49 in good health. The sequencing sample was made of blood. CDR3 loop: CASTGSGPLNTEAFF. As DNA, the CDR3 is TGTGCCAGCACCGGTTCGGGGCCCCTTAACACTGAAGCTTTCTTT.